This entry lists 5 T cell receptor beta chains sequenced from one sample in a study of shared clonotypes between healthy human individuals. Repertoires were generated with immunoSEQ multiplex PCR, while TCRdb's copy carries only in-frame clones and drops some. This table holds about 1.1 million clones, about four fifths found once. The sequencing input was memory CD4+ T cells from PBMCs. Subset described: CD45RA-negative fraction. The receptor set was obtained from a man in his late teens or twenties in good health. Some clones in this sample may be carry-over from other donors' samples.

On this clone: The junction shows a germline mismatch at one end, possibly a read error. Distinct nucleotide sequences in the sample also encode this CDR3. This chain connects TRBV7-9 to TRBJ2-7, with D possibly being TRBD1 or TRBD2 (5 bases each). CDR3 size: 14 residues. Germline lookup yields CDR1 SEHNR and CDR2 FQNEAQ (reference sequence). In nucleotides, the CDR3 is TGTGCTAGCAGCCGATCCGGGACCGCCTACGAGCAGTACTTC. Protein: CASSRSGTAYEQYF.

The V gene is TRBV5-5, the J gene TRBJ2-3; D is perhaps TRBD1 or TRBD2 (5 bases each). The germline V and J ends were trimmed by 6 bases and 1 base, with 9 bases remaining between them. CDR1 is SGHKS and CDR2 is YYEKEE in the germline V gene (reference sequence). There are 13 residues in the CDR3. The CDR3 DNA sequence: TGTGCCAGCATCCTGGGGGGCACAGATACGCAGTATTTT. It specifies CASILGGTDTQYF. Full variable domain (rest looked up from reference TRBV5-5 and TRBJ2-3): DAGVTQSPTHLIKTRGQQVTLRCSPISGHKSVSWYQQVLGQGPQFIFQYYEKEERGRGNFPDRFSARQFPNYSSELNVNALLLGDSALYLCASILGGTDTQYFGPGTRLTVL.

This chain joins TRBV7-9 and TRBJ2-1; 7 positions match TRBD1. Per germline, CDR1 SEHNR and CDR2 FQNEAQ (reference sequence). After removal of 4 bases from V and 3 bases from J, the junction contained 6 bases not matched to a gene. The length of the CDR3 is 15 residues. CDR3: CASSSTGPLYNEQFF. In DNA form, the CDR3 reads TGTGCCAGCAGCTCGACAGGGCCGCTCTACAATGAGCAGTTCTTC. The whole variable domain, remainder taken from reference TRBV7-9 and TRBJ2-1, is DTGVSQNPRHKITKRGQNVTFRCDPISEHNRLYWYRQTLGQGPEFLTYFQNEAQLEKSRLLSDRFSAERPKGSFSTLEIQRTEQGDSAMYLCASSSTGPLYNEQFFGPGTRLTVL.

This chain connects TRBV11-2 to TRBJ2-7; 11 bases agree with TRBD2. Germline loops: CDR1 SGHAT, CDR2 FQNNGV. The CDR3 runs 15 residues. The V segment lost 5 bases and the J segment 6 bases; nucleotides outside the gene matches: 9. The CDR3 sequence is CASSPLTGTSGEQYF. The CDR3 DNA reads TGTGCCAGCAGCCCTTTAACCGGGACTAGCGGCGAGCAGTACTTC.

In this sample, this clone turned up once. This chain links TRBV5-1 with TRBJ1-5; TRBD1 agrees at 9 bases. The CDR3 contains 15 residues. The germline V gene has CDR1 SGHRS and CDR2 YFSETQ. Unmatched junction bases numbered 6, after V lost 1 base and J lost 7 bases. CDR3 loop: CASSLNTGGDQPQHF. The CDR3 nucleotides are TGCGCCAGCAGCTTGAATACAGGGGGCGACCAGCCCCAGCATTTT.